These 13 T cell receptor beta chains were sequenced from one sample in a study of T-cell reconstitution after alpha-beta-depleted transplantation in children. Preparation of the TCRbeta library used unique molecular identifiers. Each CDR3 protein is one row after TCRdb ran MiXCR on the PCR reads. The repertoire holds about 480,000 distinct CDR3 sequences, with around 13% as singletons. The source was PBMCs from the stem cell graft donor, collected from the stem cell graft. These receptor sequences come from a human donor who donated a stem cell graft to a child with combined immunodeficiency.

The rearrangement links TRBV9 to TRBJ2-5; 9 nucleotides line up with TRBD2. The CDR3 has 15 residues. Looked up from germline, CDR1 is SGDLS and CDR2 is YYNGEE. Germline trimming cut 3 bases from V and 4 bases from J; bases unmatched to any gene: 7. The CDR3 loop reads CASSASSGVGETQYF. The CDR3 DNA reads TGTGCCAGCAGCGCTTCTAGCGGGGTCGGAGAGACCCAGTACTTC. The full variable domain, its missing parts supplied by reference TRBV9 and TRBJ2-5, is DSGVTQTPKHLITATGQRVTLRCSPRSGDLSVYWYQQSLDQGLQFLIQYYNGEERAKGNILERFSAQQFPDLHSELNLSSLELGDSALYFCASSASSGVGETQYFGPGTRLLVL.

This clonotype was seen at least ten times. This chain joins TRBV12-3 or TRBV12-4 and TRBJ2-2; 7 nucleotides line up with TRBD2. This CDR3 spans 16 amino acids. The V and J ends lost 3 bases and 2 bases, in that order; junction bases with no gene match: 6. Written as DNA, the CDR3 is TGTGCCAGCAGTTTTTCTAGCGGCATTAACACCGGGGAGCTGTTTTTT. This codes for CASSFSSGINTGELFF.

The rearrangement links TRBV7-6 to TRBJ2-4, with D tentatively TRBD1 or TRBD2 (6 bases each). There are 14 residues in the CDR3. V gave up 5 bases and J gave up 10 bases, with 18 bases separating them. CDR1 is SGHVS, CDR2 FNYEAQ, per germline. This CDR3 is CASSPGAPREIQYF. The CDR3 DNA reads as TGTGCCAGCAGCCCAGGGGCACCACGGGAGATTCAGTACTTC. The full variable domain, rest sourced from reference TRBV7-6 and TRBJ2-4, is GAGVSQSPRYKVTKRGQDVALRCDPISGHVSLYWYRQALGQGPEFLTYFNYEAQQDKSGLPNDRFSAERPEGSISTLTIQRTEQRDSAMYRCASSPGAPREIQYFGAGTRLSVL.

In its sample, this clonotype was seen a few times. The chain has TRBV20-1 and TRBJ1-4, with TRBD1 as a possible D gene (5 bases). Germline values: CDR1 DFQATT, CDR2 SNEGSKA (reference sequence). The CDR3 has 12 amino acids. Trimming took off 4 bases at V and 4 bases at J, with 7 bases between the two ends. The CDR3: CSAMGLNEKLFF. Here the CDR3 DNA reads TGCAGTGCTATGGGGCTTAATGAAAAACTGTTTTTT.

This clonotype was observed at least ten times. This chain uses TRBV12-3 or TRBV12-4 with TRBJ2-5, with a possible D match to TRBD2 (6 bases). The germline V and J ends were trimmed by 3 bases and 5 bases, with 19 bases remaining between them. The CDR3 runs to 16 residues. The CDR3: CASSFSVGGVGETQYF. CDR3 DNA sequence: TGTGCCAGCAGTTTCAGTGTCGGGGGAGTCGGGGAGACCCAGTACTTC.

The V call is TRBV2, the J call TRBJ2-2; a possible D gene is TRBD1 (6 bases). Germline V gene lookup returns CDR1 SNHLY and CDR2 FYNNEI. CDR3 length: 16 amino acids. V was shortened by 4 bases and J by 1 base, with 13 bases between the two germline ends. The CDR3 coding sequence is TGTGCCAGCAGTGCAGGGGCTAATAGGAACACCGGGGAGCTGTTTTTT. This sequence encodes CASSAGANRNTGELFF.

This clonotype showed up just a few times. The V gene is TRBV2, the J gene TRBJ2-5; D gene ambiguous. The CDR3 is made up of 14 amino acids. V was shortened by 2 bases and J by 4 bases, with 11 bases between the two germline ends. Germline CDR1 SNHLY, CDR2 FYNNEI. In DNA, the CDR3 is TGTGCCAGCAGTGAACGTAGGAGAGGAGAGACCCAGTACTTC. It encodes CASSERRRGETQYF.

In this sample, this clonotype turned up a few times. The chain couples TRBV19 to TRBJ1-1, with D tentatively TRBD1 (6 bases). CDR3 size: 16 residues. CDR1 LNHDA and CDR2 SQIVND come from the germline V gene (reference sequence). Trimming pared 2 bases from V and 3 bases from J, leaving 16 bases between. The CDR3 here is CASSILGRGRDTEAFF. The CDR3 nucleotides read TGTGCCAGTAGTATACTAGGCAGGGGTCGGGACACTGAAGCTTTCTTT.

This clonotype was detected many times. This sequence joins TRBV12-3 or TRBV12-4 and TRBJ2-7; 7 bases match TRBD2. After removal of 3 bases from V and 4 bases from J, the junction contained 6 bases not matched to a gene. This CDR3 has 14 amino acids. The CDR3 nucleotides are TGTGCCAGCAGTTTGGGCGGGAGTGGTTACGAGCAGTACTTC. It translates to CASSLGGSGYEQYF.

This clonotype has more than one count but fewer than ten. V and J are TRBV4-3 and TRBJ2-1, with TRBD2 matching over 12 bases. The germline V gene has CDR1 LGHNA and CDR2 YSLEER. CDR3 length equals 16 residues. V dropped 1 base and J dropped 4; count of bases not matched to a gene: 2. CDR3 DNA: TGCGCCAGCAGCCAAGGAGGGACTAGCGGGTACAATGAGCAGTTCTTC. This translates into CASSQGGTSGYNEQFF.

This clonotype was detected a few times. Here the CDR3 DNA reads TGTGCCAGCAGGCCGGGGGACAGGGAGGGGGAGCAGTACTTC. Its translation: CASRPGDREGEQYF. The chain employs TRBV25-1 and TRBJ2-7; TRBD1 matches 9 bases. Germline CDR1 reads MGHDK; CDR2 reads SYGVNS. The CDR3 has 14 residues. V dropped 6 bases and J dropped 7; count of bases not matched to a gene: 10.

This clonotype was seen repeatedly, ten times or more. This chain connects TRBV5-1 to TRBJ1-4; 8 nucleotides agree with TRBD1. With 6 bases clipped from V and 7 bases from J, the junction kept 8 bases outside the gene matches. This CDR3 is built from 14 residues. From germline, CDR1 is SGHRS and CDR2 YFSETQ. The CDR3 region has the DNA TGCGCCAGCAACGACAGGGGAGACGGTGAAAAACTGTTTTTT. It encodes CASNDRGDGEKLFF.

In its sample, this clonotype was seen many times. This sequence joins TRBV28 and TRBJ2-7; D tentatively reads TRBD1 or TRBD2 (6 bases each). Between the trimmed V and J ends, which lost 5 bases and 3 bases, there was a span of 20 bases. Per the germline V gene, CDR1 is MDHEN and CDR2 is SYDVKM. The CDR3 totals 16 residues. The DNA for the CDR3 is TGTGCCAGCAGTGGGGGGCGGGCAGCGTCACGCTACGAGCAGTACTTC. It codes for CASSGGRAASRYEQYF.